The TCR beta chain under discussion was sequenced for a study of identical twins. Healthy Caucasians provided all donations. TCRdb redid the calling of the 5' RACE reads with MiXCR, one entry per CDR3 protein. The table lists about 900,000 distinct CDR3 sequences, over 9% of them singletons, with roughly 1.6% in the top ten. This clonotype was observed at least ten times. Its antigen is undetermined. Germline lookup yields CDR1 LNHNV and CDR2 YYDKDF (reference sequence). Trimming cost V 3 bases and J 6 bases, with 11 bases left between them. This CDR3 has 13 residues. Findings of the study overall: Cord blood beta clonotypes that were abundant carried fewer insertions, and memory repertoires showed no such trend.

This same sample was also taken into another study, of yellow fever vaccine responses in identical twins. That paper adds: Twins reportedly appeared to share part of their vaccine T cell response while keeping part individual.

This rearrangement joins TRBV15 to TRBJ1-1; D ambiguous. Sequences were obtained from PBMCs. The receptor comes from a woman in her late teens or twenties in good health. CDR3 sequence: CATSSNKAAEAFF. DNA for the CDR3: TGTGCCACCAGCAGTAATAAGGCGGCTGAAGCTTTCTTT. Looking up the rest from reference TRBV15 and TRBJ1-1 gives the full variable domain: DAMVIQNPRYQVTQFGKPVTLSCSQTLNHNVMYWYQQKSSQAPKLLFHYYDKDFNNEADTPDNFQSRRPNTSFCFLDIRSPGLGDTAMYLCATSSNKAAEAFFGQGTRLTVV.